Listed below are T cell receptor beta chains from one sample, sequenced in a study of Ad26.COV2.S vaccination and SARS-CoV-2 variants. This table comes from immunoSEQ multiplex PCR, and its TCRdb copy is limited to in-frame clones, with some not included. This table holds about 440,000 clones, about 92% found once. The specimen was peripheral blood, collected in a trial of Ad26.COV2.S vaccine versus placebo. Receptor source: a person aged 18 to 65 who received the Ad26.COV2.S COVID-19 vaccine or a placebo. CDR3s include the opening cysteine and the closing phenylalanine or tryptophan. Fields, in order: clone size, D gene, V gene, J gene, CDR3 DNA, CDR3 protein. A D gene is named only where the DNA matches it firmly. Clone size is not always given. Where it is, it says once, few, many or a class for expanded clones.

>-|-|TRBV10-3|TRBJ2-3
TGTGCCACCCGACAGGGGACTAGTATCTTAGATACGCAGTATTTT
CATRQGTSILDTQYF
>-|TRBD1|TRBV10-3|TRBJ1-6
TGTGCCATCAGATCGAGTGACAGGGGATTAACGATTTATAATTCACCCCTCCACTTT
CAIRSSDRGLTIYNSPLHF
>-|-|TRBV7-8|TRBJ1-5
TGTGCCAGCAGCTTGGGGCCCAACCAGCCCCAGCATTTT
CASSLGPNQPQHF
>-|TRBD1|TRBV2|TRBJ1-5
TGTGCCAGCAGATCACAGGGGGGAAATCAGCCCCAGCATTTT
CASRSQGGNQPQHF
>-|-|TRBV19|TRBJ2-5
TGTGCCAGTAGTACCCTGGACAACCAAGAGACCCAGTACTTC
CASSTLDNQETQYF
>-|-|TRBV7-8|TRBJ1-4
TGTGCCAGCAGCTTAGAAGGGGGTCGGGGTGAAAAACTGTTTTTT
CASSLEGGRGEKLFF
>-|-|TRBV7-9|TRBJ2-7
TGTGCCAGCAGCTTAGTGGGCCAGCCTTACGAGCAGTACTTC
CASSLVGQPYEQYF
>-|TRBD2|TRBV2|TRBJ2-7
TGTGCCAGCAGAGAGACTAGCGGGAACCACGAGCAGTACTTC
CASRETSGNHEQYF
>-|TRBD1|TRBV5-6|TRBJ2-1
TGTGCCACGAAGCCGGGACAGAGAGACAATGAGCAGTTCTTC
CATKPGQRDNEQFF
>-|TRBD2|TRBV18|TRBJ2-1
TGTGCCAGCAATACGGATCGCGGGAGGGTAACTGGTGAGCAGTTCTTC
CASNTDRGRVTGEQFF
>-|TRBD1|TRBV28|TRBJ1-5
TGTGCCAGCAGCTTTGCCACGGGACAGGGGAGGAATCAGCCCCAGCATTTT
CASSFATGQGRNQPQHF
>-|-|TRBV27|TRBJ2-3
TGTGCCAGCAGTTTAAGGTCTAGTTTTTTGTATTTT
CASSLRSSFLYF
>-|-|TRBV9|TRBJ2-1
TGTGCCAGCGGTGATCCTTCCTACAATGAGCAGTTCTTC
CASGDPSYNEQFF
>once|-|TRBV7-9|TRBJ2-3
TGTGCCAGCAGCTTATGGGTCGGGAGAGGAGCAGATACGCAGTATTTT
CASSLWVGRGADTQYF
>-|-|TRBV27|TRBJ2-3
TGTGCCAGCACCGTGGGGGATACGCAGTATTTT
CASTVGDTQYF
>-|-|TRBV7-3|TRBJ1-1
TGTGCCAGCAGCTCAAGTCGTGACAGTGAAGCTTTCTTT
CASSSSRDSEAFF
>once|TRBD2|TRBV10-3|TRBJ2-5
TGTGCCATCAGTGAGCCCCCGGGACTAGCGGGAGGAGAGACCCAGTACTTC
CAISEPPGLAGGETQYF
>-|-|TRBV3-1/TRBV3-2|TRBJ2-4
TGTGCCAGCAGCCAGTTGCTCGAAAACATTCAGTACTTC
CASSQLLENIQYF
>-|TRBD2|TRBV9|TRBJ2-1
TGTGCCAGCAGCGTCACCCCAGGGCGGGGGATCAATGAGCAGTTCTTC
CASSVTPGRGINEQFF
>-|-|TRBV7-2|TRBJ2-5
TGTGCCAGCAGCTCCGTAGGGGGTGGGGAGACCCAGTACTTC
CASSSVGGGETQYF
>-|-|TRBV7-9|TRBJ1-5
TGTGCCAGCAGCTTAGGCGGGGGTGGGCCCCAGCATTTT
CASSLGGGGPQHF
>-|TRBD2|TRBV2|TRBJ2-1
TGTGCCAGCAGTCGACTAGCGGGAGTAGTAAATGAGCAGTTCTTC
CASSRLAGVVNEQFF
>once|-|TRBV7-9|TRBJ2-2
TGTGCCAGCAGCTTAGACAGGGCGACCGGGGAGCTGTTTTTT
CASSLDRATGELFF
>-|TRBD2|TRBV29-1|TRBJ2-1
TGCAGCGCCGAGAGCCGAGCGGGAGGGCTGAATGAGCAGTTCTTC
CSAESRAGGLNEQFF
>once|-|TRBV27|TRBJ2-6
TGTGCCAGCAGTTTGGTGCTCTCTGGGGCCAACGTCCTGACTTTC
CASSLVLSGANVLTF
>once|-|TRBV18|TRBJ2-5
TGTGCCAGCTCACCAGGGCTACAGGGAAGAGAGACCCAGTACTTC
CASSPGLQGRETQYF
>-|-|TRBV7-9|TRBJ2-1
TGTGCCAGCAGCTTCGAGTTAGTAGCTCGTGAGCAGTTCTTC
CASSFELVAREQFF
>-|-|TRBV6-5|TRBJ2-5
TGTGCCAGCAGTTATGGCAGGTGGGAGACCCAGTACTTC
CASSYGRWETQYF
>-|-|TRBV7-2|TRBJ2-2
TGTGCCAGCAGCAAAGACACGAACACCGGGGAGCTGTTTTTT
CASSKDTNTGELFF
>-|-|TRBV6-2/TRBV6-3|TRBJ2-6
TGTGCCAGCAGTTACGGCAGGGCCGGGGCCAACGTCCTGACTTTC
CASSYGRAGANVLTF
>-|-|TRBV5-4|TRBJ2-1
TGTGCCAGCAGCGAAAACAAGGAGCAGTTCTTC
CASSENKEQFF
>-|-|TRBV7-2|TRBJ2-2
TGTGCCAGCACCCCTCTGGAGGTCACCGGGGAGCTGTTTTTT
CASTPLEVTGELFF
>-|-|TRBV7-6|TRBJ1-6
TGTGCCAGCAGCTTAGGGGGGTATAATTCACCCCTCCACTTT
CASSLGGYNSPLHF
>-|-|TRBV29-1|TRBJ1-2
TGCAGCGTTGAATCCAGGGCTAATAGGTATGGCTACACCTTC
CSVESRANRYGYTF
>-|TRBD1|TRBV10-3|TRBJ2-7
TGTGCCATCAGTGGGGGACAGGGTACCTACGAGCAGTACTTC
CAISGGQGTYEQYF
>-|-|TRBV11-3|TRBJ2-5
TGTGCCAGCAGCGTGGGAGTTTTGGAGACCCAGTACTTC
CASSVGVLETQYF
>-|TRBD2|TRBV9|TRBJ2-7
TGTGCCAGCAGCCCCCCAGCTGCTAGCGGGCGTTACGAGCAGTACTTC
CASSPPAASGRYEQYF
>few|-|TRBV6-4|TRBJ2-1
TGTGCCAGCAGTGAAGGAGGGGACCCCTACAATGAGCAGTTCTTC
CASSEGGDPYNEQFF
>-|TRBD1|TRBV27|TRBJ2-7
TGTGCCAGCAGTTGGGGGACAGGGCCCTACGAGCAGTACTTC
CASSWGTGPYEQYF
>-|TRBD1|TRBV24-1|TRBJ2-1
TGTGCCACCAGTGGCTCACAGGGGGTATACAATGAGCAGTTCTTC
CATSGSQGVYNEQFF
>-|-|TRBV11-2|TRBJ1-6
TGTGCCAGCAGCGACGCGGGCCTTTATAATTCACCCCTCCACTTT
CASSDAGLYNSPLHF
>-|-|TRBV4-2|TRBJ1-1
TGTGCCAGCAGCCAAGGAGGGTTGAACACTGAAGCTTTCTTT
CASSQGGLNTEAFF
>-|TRBD1|TRBV28|TRBJ2-6
TGTGCCAGCAGTCCCGGGACAGGGGCTGGGGCCAACGTCCTGACTTTC
CASSPGTGAGANVLTF
>-|TRBD2|TRBV9|TRBJ2-3
TGTGCCAGCAGCGTAGACCTAGCGGGCACAGATACGCAGTATTTT
CASSVDLAGTDTQYF